This T cell receptor (beta chain) is from a study of cytomegalovirus exposure and HLA in healthy donors. Whole-study context: About 79% of 300 to 450 genotyped donors fell in the Caucasian-associated ancestry cluster.

The V gene end was trimmed by 6 bases and the J gene end by 5 bases; junction bases not matched to a gene: 5. Germline V gives CDR1 ENHRY, CDR2 SYGVKD. The length of the CDR3 is 15 residues. Whole-study findings and limits: When presence/absence was analysed, sequencing depth was taken to be roughly uniform across donors. The authors later found most CMV-associated TCR beta chains appeared HLA-restricted.

Primers included in the PCR were 60 Vbeta and 13 Jbeta primers. Libraries were prepared by immunoSEQ multiplex PCR; TCRdb keeps only in-frame clonotypes and omits some of them. The table includes over 150,000 clones, almost 85% detected once. About this clone: No antigen is known for it.

This clonotype originated in a girl aged 5-17 years in good health and CMV-seropositive. The sample consisted of PBMCs. The V gene is TRBV10-3, the J gene TRBJ2-1; 12 bases match TRBD2. CDR3 in amino acids: CAISGLAGTNNEQFF. In nucleotides, the CDR3 is TGTGCCATCAGCGGACTAGCGGGGACAAACAATGAGCAGTTCTTC.